These 13 T cell receptor beta chains originate from one sample sequenced in a study of low-dose radiotherapy and immunotherapy resistance in tumors. TRAV- and TRBV-specific primers primed first-strand cDNA, covering alpha and beta chains. Using a constant-region primer together with a V-primer adapter, TCRs were subjected to about 20 PCR cycles of amplification. A single record per CDR3 protein comes from TCRdb applying MiXCR to the reads. The sample lists tens of thousands of distinct CDR3 sequences, about 17% occurring once. Indicated time point: after trial treatment. The treatment: LDRT plus nivolumab, ipilimumab, low-dose cyclophosphamide and aspirin (RACIN trial). This material consisted of PBMCs, taken after low-dose radiotherapy plus immunotherapy. These receptors were collected from a male donor with prostate cancer.

This clonotype was recorded at least ten times. This sequence joins TRBV7-2 and TRBJ2-2; D gene ambiguous. This CDR3 is 12 amino acids long. Trimming removed 7 bases from V and 7 bases from J, with 10 bases in between. CDR1 and CDR2 (germline): SGHTA, FQGNSA. CDR3 nucleotide sequence: TGTGCCAGCAATACTCTGGGCGGGGAGCTGTTTTTT. It encodes CASNTLGGELFF.

By sample fraction, this clonotype is medium-sized (0.01 to 0.1%). This chain links TRBV28 with TRBJ2-7; tentative D call: TRBD2 (6 bases). Germline assignment: CDR1 MDHEN and CDR2 SYDVKM. The V and J ends lost 5 bases and 3 bases respectively, with 17 bases between them. The length of the CDR3 is 15 residues. CDR3 coding DNA: TGTGCCAGCAGTCCGGAGGGGCCAAGAATCTACGAGCAGTACTTC. Translation gives CASSPEGPRIYEQYF.

Notes on this clonotype: A far larger clone is one base from this, pointing to a likely read error. J is TRBJ2-2 and V is TRBV6-1; D not certain. V was clipped by 6 bases and J by 6 bases, with 17 bases between them. Per the germline V gene, CDR1 is MNHNS and CDR2 is SASEGT. The CDR3 runs to 15 residues. The CDR3 DNA sequence: TGTGCCAGCAGCCGAGCCTGGGCTGTCGCCGGGGAGCTGTTTTTT. Its protein product is CASSRAWAVAGELFF.

This clonotype was seen repeatedly, ten times or more. This sequence joins TRBV4-1 and TRBJ2-1; 13 positions agree with TRBD2. Trimming cost V 4 bases and J 4 bases; bases outside gene matches: 4. This CDR3 comprises 16 residues. The germline V gene has CDR1 MGHRA and CDR2 YSYEKL. The CDR3 DNA follows: TGCGCCAGCAGCCCGACTAGCGGGAGGAAGTACAATGAGCAGTTCTTC. Amino acids: CASSPTSGRKYNEQFF.

This clonotype was picked up many times. The V call is TRBV28, the J call TRBJ2-1; 9 nucleotides line up with TRBD1. V trimming: 5 bases; J trimming: 5 bases; junction bases outside the gene matches: 10. The CDR3 extends over 16 amino acids. From germline, CDR1 is MDHEN and CDR2 SYDVKM. Here the CDR3 reads CASSPAPGTGNNEQFF. The CDR3 DNA reads as TGTGCCAGCAGTCCCGCGCCGGGGACAGGGAACAATGAGCAGTTCTTC.

This clonotype was recorded at least ten times. The V call is TRBV19, the J call TRBJ2-6, with a possible D match to TRBD2 (6 bases). Germline CDR1 reads LNHDA; CDR2 reads SQIVND (reference sequence). Trimming removed 5 bases from V and 3 bases from J, with 14 bases in between. CDR3 length equals 16 residues. CDR3 in DNA: TGTGCCAGTAGTCGCATTAGCGGCTATGGGGCCAACGTCCTGACTTTC. Translated: CASSRISGYGANVLTF.

The chain joins TRBV20-1 to TRBJ1-1, with D possibly matching TRBD1 (5 bases). Germline CDR1 and CDR2: DFQATT and SNEGSKA (reference sequence). The CDR3 is 15 amino acids. Trimming removed 0 bases from V and 3 bases from J, with 14 bases in between. The CDR3 region has the DNA TGCAGTGCTAGAGACCCGAGGGTGGGGGACACTGAAGCTTTCTTT. The encoded protein is CSARDPRVGDTEAFF.

The chain joins TRBV20-1 to TRBJ2-1; D could derive from TRBD1 or TRBD2 (5 bases each). V lost 0 bases and J 1 base, leaving 16 bases between the germline ends. The CDR3 has 17 amino acids. Germline CDR1 DFQATT, CDR2 SNEGSKA (reference sequence). CDR3 residues: CSAREGRVHASYNEQFF. CDR3 in DNA: TGCAGTGCTAGAGAGGGACGCGTTCATGCGTCCTACAATGAGCAGTTCTTC.

This clonotype was detected many times. This chain joins TRBV4-1 and TRBJ2-3, with D possibly matching TRBD1 (5 bases). V gave up 0 bases and J gave up 5 bases, with 18 bases separating them. This CDR3 spans 17 amino acids. The germline CDR1 and CDR2 sequences are MGHRA and YSYEKL. The CDR3 loop reads CASSQELRVPQEDTQYF. Here the CDR3 DNA reads TGCGCCAGCAGCCAAGAGCTCAGGGTTCCCCAAGAAGATACGCAGTATTTT.

The chain is built from TRBV12-3 or TRBV12-4 and TRBJ2-5, with 9 bases aligning to TRBD1. The length of the CDR3 is 15 residues. V trimming: 6 bases; J trimming: 5 bases; junction bases outside the gene matches: 10. CDR3: CASSPGQGRGETQYF. Here the CDR3 DNA reads TGTGCCAGCAGCCCCGGACAGGGGCGAGGGGAGACCCAGTACTTC.

The chain carries TRBV28 and TRBJ1-5; maybe TRBD1 (6 bases). The germline V gene has CDR1 MDHEN and CDR2 SYDVKM. The length of the CDR3 is 15 residues. Trimming took off 11 bases at V and 0 bases at J, with 17 bases between the two ends. The CDR3 is CAEAQGTLSNQPQHF. CDR3 DNA sequence: TGTGCCGAGGCACAGGGCACCCTTAGCAATCAGCCCCAGCATTTT.

The table lists this clonotype with many counts. The chain has TRBV7-2 and TRBJ2-1; D might be TRBD1 or TRBD2, each matching 6 bases. There are 16 residues in the CDR3. Per germline, CDR1 SGHTA and CDR2 FQGNSA. The V gene lost 5 bases and the J gene lost 8 bases, with 22 bases spanning the gap. This CDR3 is CASSPTLQGSSDEQFF. The CDR3 nucleotides read TGTGCCAGCAGCCCAACCCTACAGGGTTCTAGCGATGAGCAGTTCTTC. The complete variable domain, with remaining parts taken from reference TRBV7-2 and TRBJ2-1, reads GAGVSQSPSNKVTEKGKDVELRCDPISGHTALYWYRQSLGQGLEFLIYFQGNSAPDKSGLPSDRFSAERTGGSVSTLTIQRTQQEDSAVYLCASSPTLQGSSDEQFFGPGTRLTVL.

As to this clonotype: A far larger clone lies a single base away; this is likely a read error. The chain is built from TRBV29-1 and TRBJ2-1; 9 positions match TRBD2. This CDR3 contains 12 residues. With 3 bases clipped from V and 10 bases from J, the junction kept 4 bases outside the gene matches. Per the germline V gene, CDR1 is SQVTM and CDR2 is ANQGSEA. The CDR3, as DNA: TGCAGCGTTGACGGCGGGAGGGGCGAGCAGTTCTTC. This encodes CSVDGGRGEQFF.